Ten or more counts support the clone carrying this TCR beta chain. This specimen belongs to a study of kidney transplant recipient with SARS-CoV-2 infection. TCRdb processed the reads anew with MiXCR; each CDR3 protein has one entry. This sample has 200,000 to 300,000 distinct CDR3 sequences, with under 35% found just once. The V and J ends lost 6 bases and 4 bases respectively, with 18 bases between them. The CDR3 sequence is 15 residues long. This clonotype originated in a young adult male patient who had COVID-19 and was a kidney transplant recipient. The T cells may come from the graft donor. The sample consisted of a blood sample, taken at baseline and between days 110 and 120 from a kidney transplant recipient. The chain is built from TRBV12-3 or TRBV12-4 and TRBJ1-2; D might be TRBD1 (5 bases). The CDR3 DNA sequence: TGTGCCAGCAGCCGGAGTGGGCAGGGACCCTATGGCTACACCTTC. Encoded protein: CASSRSGQGPYGYTF.